Here is one T cell receptor beta chain with its context. V lost 5 bases to trimming and J lost 0 bases, with 11 bases between them. CDR1 and CDR2 from the germline V gene are KGHSH and LQKENI. The CDR3 is made up of 14 amino acids. This entry belongs to a study of blood T cell repertoires in COVID-19. Overall study: Samples representing acute and convalescent COVID-19 were sourced from the United States, Italy and Spain. T cells, B-cell-depleted T cells, or PBMCs supplied cDNA or gDNA.

The table came from immunoSEQ multiplex PCR; TCRdb's copy has only in-frame clones and leaves some out. The sample has over 200,000 clones, about 88% seen once. Material: peripheral blood. The sequence was obtained from a man aged 55-75 years who had recovered from COVID-19. The gene calls are TRBV18 and TRBJ2-7; possibly TRBD2 for D (7 bases). The CDR3 region has the DNA TGTGCCAGCTCAGATAGGGGGGGCTCCTACGAGCAGTACTTC. It translates to CASSDRGGSYEQYF.